These T cell receptor beta chains were read from a single sample in a study of post-analysis software for immune sequencing data. TCRdb independently ran MiXCR on the PCR reads; one entry per CDR3 protein. The sample lists 550,000 to 700,000 distinct CDR3 sequences, 44% occurring once. The sequenced material came from blood. Source of these receptors: a girl aged 5-17 years with multiple sclerosis. CDR3s include the opening cysteine and the closing phenylalanine or tryptophan. Each record gives: D gene, J gene, clone size, V gene, CDR3 DNA, CDR3 protein. D genes are given only for firm matches. Not all rows give a size; the values are once, few, many and, for expanded clones, a class.

d_call: NA
j_call: TRBJ1-3
clone_size: NA
v_call: TRBV4-2
cdr3_nt: TGTGCCAGCAGCCAAGATCGTTCGAAATTAGACTCTGGAAACACCATATATTTT
cdr3_aa: CASSQDRSKLDSGNTIYF

d_call: NA
j_call: TRBJ1-2
clone_size: few
v_call: TRBV29-1
cdr3_nt: TGCAGCGTTCGGGGCGCGAGGGGCTACACCTTC
cdr3_aa: CSVRGARGYTF

d_call: TRBD1
j_call: TRBJ2-1
clone_size: NA
v_call: TRBV4-1
cdr3_nt: TGCGCCAGCAGTCCGGACAGGAGCTCCTGCAATGAGCAGTTCTTC
cdr3_aa: CASSPDRSSCNEQFF

d_call: TRBD1
j_call: TRBJ2-6
clone_size: few
v_call: TRBV28
cdr3_nt: TGTGCCAGCAGTCCCAGGGGGTGGAGTGGGGCCAACGTCCTGACTTTC
cdr3_aa: CASSPRGWSGANVLTF

d_call: NA
j_call: TRBJ2-7
clone_size: NA
v_call: TRBV3-1
cdr3_nt: TGTGCCAGCAGCCCGGTGAGGGTGGCAGGCGAGCAGTACTTC
cdr3_aa: CASSPVRVAGEQYF

d_call: NA
j_call: TRBJ1-2
clone_size: NA
v_call: TRBV5-1
cdr3_nt: TGCGCCAGCAGCCCGAGAAGAGGACAGAACTTTAACTATGGCTACACCTTC
cdr3_aa: CASSPRRGQNFNYGYTF

d_call: NA
j_call: TRBJ1-5
clone_size: NA
v_call: TRBV12-3/TRBV12-4
cdr3_nt: TGTGCCAGCAGTTTAGACCTGCCTCAGCCCCAGCATTTT
cdr3_aa: CASSLDLPQPQHF

d_call: TRBD2
j_call: TRBJ2-5
clone_size: NA
v_call: TRBV20-1
cdr3_nt: TGCAGTGCTCAGGGACTAGCGGGGACAACGCTCCGCCAAGAGACCCAGTACTTC
cdr3_aa: CSAQGLAGTTLRQETQYF

d_call: NA
j_call: TRBJ2-1
clone_size: NA
v_call: TRBV7-9
cdr3_nt: TGTGCCGGCATGTCCTTAGGAGATGAGCAGTTCTTC
cdr3_aa: CAGMSLGDEQFF

d_call: TRBD2
j_call: TRBJ2-7
clone_size: NA
v_call: TRBV10-3
cdr3_nt: TGTGCCATCAGCGGACTAGCGGGAGAGGCCTCCTACGAGCAGTACTTC
cdr3_aa: CAISGLAGEASYEQYF

d_call: TRBD2
j_call: TRBJ2-1
clone_size: few
v_call: TRBV6-2/TRBV6-3
cdr3_nt: TGTGCCAGCAGTTTTGCGGGGGACTACAATGAGCAGTTCTTC
cdr3_aa: CASSFAGDYNEQFF

d_call: NA
j_call: TRBJ2-5
clone_size: NA
v_call: TRBV5-1
cdr3_nt: TGCGCCAGCAGCTTGCCGGATCCGGGGGTACAGCAGTACTTC
cdr3_aa: CASSLPDPGVQQYF

d_call: TRBD2
j_call: TRBJ2-7
clone_size: many
v_call: TRBV20-1
cdr3_nt: TGCAGTGCTCGAATTCTAGCGGGAGGTTCCTACGAGCAGTACTTC
cdr3_aa: CSARILAGGSYEQYF

d_call: NA
j_call: TRBJ2-1
clone_size: NA
v_call: TRBV9
cdr3_nt: TGTGCCAGCAGCTCCAGCGGGTACGGGTACAATGAGCAGTTCTTT
cdr3_aa: CASSSSGYGYNEQFF

d_call: NA
j_call: TRBJ2-3
clone_size: few
v_call: TRBV7-2
cdr3_nt: TGTGCCAGCAGCCATGGGGACTTCGATACGCAGTATTTT
cdr3_aa: CASSHGDFDTQYF

d_call: TRBD2
j_call: TRBJ2-1
clone_size: NA
v_call: TRBV27
cdr3_nt: TGTGCCAGTGGACTAGCGGGAGTTTATGAGCAGTTCTTC
cdr3_aa: CASGLAGVYEQFF

d_call: NA
j_call: TRBJ1-5
clone_size: once
v_call: TRBV12-3/TRBV12-4
cdr3_nt: TGTGCCAGCAGTCCCTATCGTGGCAATCAGCCCCAGCATTTT
cdr3_aa: CASSPYRGNQPQHF

d_call: TRBD1
j_call: TRBJ2-7
clone_size: few
v_call: TRBV7-6
cdr3_nt: TGTGCCAGCAGCTTAGATTGGGGGACAGGATCCTACGAGCAGTACTTC
cdr3_aa: CASSLDWGTGSYEQYF

d_call: NA
j_call: TRBJ2-1
clone_size: NA
v_call: TRBV20-1
cdr3_nt: TGCAGTGCTAGGGAGTGGGGGCTCTCCTACAATGAGCAGTTCTTC
cdr3_aa: CSAREWGLSYNEQFF

d_call: NA
j_call: TRBJ2-7
clone_size: NA
v_call: TRBV12-3/TRBV12-4
cdr3_nt: TGTGCCAGCAGTCTCGGGGGGACAGGTCCCTACGAGCAGTACTTC
cdr3_aa: CASSLGGTGPYEQYF

d_call: TRBD1
j_call: TRBJ1-5
clone_size: NA
v_call: TRBV12-3/TRBV12-4
cdr3_nt: TGTGCCAGCAGTTCGGACAGGGGAGGTCAGCCCCAGCATTTT
cdr3_aa: CASSSDRGGQPQHF

d_call: NA
j_call: TRBJ1-2
clone_size: few
v_call: TRBV5-1
cdr3_nt: TGCGCCAGCAGCTTGGCTAGGAGCGGAGCTTCTTATGGCTACACCTTC
cdr3_aa: CASSLARSGASYGYTF

d_call: NA
j_call: TRBJ1-2
clone_size: NA
v_call: TRBV12-3/TRBV12-4
cdr3_nt: TGTGCCTCCAGTTCTCCCCCCTATGGCTACACCTTC
cdr3_aa: CASSSPPYGYTF